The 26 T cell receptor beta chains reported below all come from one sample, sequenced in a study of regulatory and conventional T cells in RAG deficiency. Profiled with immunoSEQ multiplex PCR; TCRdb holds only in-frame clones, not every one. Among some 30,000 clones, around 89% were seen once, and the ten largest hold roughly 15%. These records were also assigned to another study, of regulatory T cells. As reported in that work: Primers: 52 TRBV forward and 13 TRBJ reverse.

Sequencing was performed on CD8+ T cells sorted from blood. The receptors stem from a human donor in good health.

The CDR3 nucleotides are TGTGCCAGCAGCTTAGTGGGAAACTCCTACGAGCAGTACTTC. It is translated as CASSLVGNSYEQYF. This chain connects TRBV7-6 to TRBJ2-7, with unresolved D. Germline-derived CDR1 and CDR2 are SGHVS and FNYEAQ. This CDR3 comprises 14 residues. Between the trimmed V and J ends, which lost 1 base and 0 bases, there was a span of 7 bases. The full variable domain, with the rest looked up from reference TRBV7-6 and TRBJ2-7, is GAGVSQSPRYKVTKRGQDVALRCDPISGHVSLYWYRQALGQGPEFLTYFNYEAQQDKSGLPNDRFSAERPEGSISTLTIQRTEQRDSAMYRCASSLVGNSYEQYFGPGTRLTVT.

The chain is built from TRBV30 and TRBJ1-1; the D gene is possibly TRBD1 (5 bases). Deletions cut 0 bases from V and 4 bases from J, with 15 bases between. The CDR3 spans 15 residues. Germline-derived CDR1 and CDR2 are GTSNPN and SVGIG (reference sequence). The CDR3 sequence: CAWSVLGPKGTEAFF. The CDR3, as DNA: TGTGCCTGGAGTGTACTGGGACCCAAGGGCACTGAAGCTTTCTTT.

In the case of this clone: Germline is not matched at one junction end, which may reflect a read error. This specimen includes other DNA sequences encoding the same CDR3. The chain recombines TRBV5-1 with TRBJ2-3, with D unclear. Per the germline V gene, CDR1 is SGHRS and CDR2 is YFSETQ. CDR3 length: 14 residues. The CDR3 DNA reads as TGCGCCAGCAGCTTGGGGGATCGCACAGATACTCAGTATTTT. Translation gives CASSLGDRTDTQYF.

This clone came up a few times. The CDR3 loop is CASSTDRAGGYTF. CDR3 in DNA: TGTGCCAGTAGTACGGACAGGGCCGGTGGCTACACCTTC. The chain has TRBV19 and TRBJ1-2; 8 nucleotides match TRBD1. Germline assignment: CDR1 LNHDA and CDR2 SQIVND (reference sequence). The CDR3 is 13 residues long. V gave up 4 bases and J gave up 7 bases; unmatched junction bases: 5.

Written as DNA, the CDR3 is TGTGCCAGCAGCTTTGACCCGGACGGAAACACCATATATTTT. It is translated as CASSFDPDGNTIYF. The V and J genes are TRBV5-4 and TRBJ1-3; D is unclear. Germline V gene sequence: CDR1 SGHNT, CDR2 YYREEE (reference sequence). Deletions cut 2 bases from V and 4 bases from J, with 10 bases between. The CDR3 is 14 residues long.

CDR3 DNA: TGCGCCAGCAGTGACAGTAGCGGGGCTAGCACAGATACGCAGTATTTT. Residues: CASSDSSGASTDTQYF. The chain joins TRBV10-1 to TRBJ2-3; TRBD2 aligns across 8 bases. After removal of 3 bases from V and 0 bases from J, the junction contained 5 bases not matched to a gene. The CDR3 has 16 residues. Germline V gene data show CDR1 as WNHNN and CDR2 as SYGVQD (reference sequence).

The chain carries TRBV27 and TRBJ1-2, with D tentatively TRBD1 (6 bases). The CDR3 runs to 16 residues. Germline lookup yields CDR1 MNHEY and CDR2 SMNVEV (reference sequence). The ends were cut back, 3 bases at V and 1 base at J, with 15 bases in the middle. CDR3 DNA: TGTGCCAGCAGTTTTCTTGGAGGGGGAGATAACTATGGCTACACCTTC. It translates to CASSFLGGGDNYGYTF.

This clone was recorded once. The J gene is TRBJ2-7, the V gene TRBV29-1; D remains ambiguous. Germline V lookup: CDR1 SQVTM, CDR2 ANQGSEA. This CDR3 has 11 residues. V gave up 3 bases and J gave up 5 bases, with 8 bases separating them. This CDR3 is CSVEVRDEQYF. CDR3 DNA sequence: TGCAGCGTTGAGGTTAGGGACGAGCAGTACTTC.

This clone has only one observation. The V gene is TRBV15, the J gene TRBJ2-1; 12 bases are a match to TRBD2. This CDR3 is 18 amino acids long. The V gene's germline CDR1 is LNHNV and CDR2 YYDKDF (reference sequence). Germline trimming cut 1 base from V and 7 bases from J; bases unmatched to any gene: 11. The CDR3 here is CATSRGRGASGRANEQFF. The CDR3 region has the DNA TGTGCCACCAGCAGAGGAAGAGGGGCTAGCGGGAGGGCTAATGAGCAGTTCTTC.

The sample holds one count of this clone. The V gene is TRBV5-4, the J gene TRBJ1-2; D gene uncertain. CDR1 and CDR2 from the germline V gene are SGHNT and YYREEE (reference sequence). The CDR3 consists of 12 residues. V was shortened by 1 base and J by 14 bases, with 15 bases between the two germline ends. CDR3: CASSLWNGAQTF. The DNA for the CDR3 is TGTGCCAGCAGCTTGTGGAACGGAGCTCAGACCTTC. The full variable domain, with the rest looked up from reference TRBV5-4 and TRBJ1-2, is ETGVTQSPTHLIKTRGQQVTLRCSSQSGHNTVSWYQQALGQGPQFIFQYYREEENGRGNFPPRFSGLQFPNYSSELNVNALELDDSALYLCASSLWNGAQTFGSGTRLTVV.

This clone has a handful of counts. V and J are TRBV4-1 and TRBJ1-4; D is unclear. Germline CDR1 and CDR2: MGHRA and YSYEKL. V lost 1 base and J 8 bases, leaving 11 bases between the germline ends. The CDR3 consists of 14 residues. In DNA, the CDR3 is TGCGCCAGCAGCCAAGTATCGAGAGAGGAAAAACTGTTTTTT. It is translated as CASSQVSREEKLFF.

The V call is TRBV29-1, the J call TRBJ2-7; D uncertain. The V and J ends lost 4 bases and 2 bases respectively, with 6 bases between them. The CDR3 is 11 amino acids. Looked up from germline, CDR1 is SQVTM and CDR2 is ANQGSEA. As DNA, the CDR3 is TGCAGCGTTGTAGAAGCCTACGAGCAGTACTTC. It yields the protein CSVVEAYEQYF.

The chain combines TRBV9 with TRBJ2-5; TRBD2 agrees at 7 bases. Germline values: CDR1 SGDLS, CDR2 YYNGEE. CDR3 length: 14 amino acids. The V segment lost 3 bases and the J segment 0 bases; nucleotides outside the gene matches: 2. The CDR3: CASSAGTNQETQYF. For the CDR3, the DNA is TGTGCCAGCAGCGCAGGGACTAACCAAGAGACCCAGTACTTC.

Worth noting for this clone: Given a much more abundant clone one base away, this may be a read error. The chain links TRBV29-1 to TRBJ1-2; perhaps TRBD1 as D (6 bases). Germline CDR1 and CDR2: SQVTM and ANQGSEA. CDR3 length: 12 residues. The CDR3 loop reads CSVEDSSYCYTF. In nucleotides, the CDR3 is TGCAGCGTTGAGGACAGCTCCTATTGCTACACCTTC.

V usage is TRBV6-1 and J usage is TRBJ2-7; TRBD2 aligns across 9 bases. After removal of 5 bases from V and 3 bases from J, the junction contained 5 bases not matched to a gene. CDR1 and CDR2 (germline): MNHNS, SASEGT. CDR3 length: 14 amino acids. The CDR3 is CASSLSGGIYEQYF. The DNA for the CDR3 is TGTGCCAGCAGTTTAAGCGGGGGGATCTACGAGCAGTACTTC.

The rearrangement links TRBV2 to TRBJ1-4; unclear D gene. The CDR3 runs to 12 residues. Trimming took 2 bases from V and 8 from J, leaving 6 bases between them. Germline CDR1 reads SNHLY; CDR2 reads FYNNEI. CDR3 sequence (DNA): TGTGCCAGCAGTGAATTGCGGGAAAAACTGTTTTTT. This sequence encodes CASSELREKLFF.

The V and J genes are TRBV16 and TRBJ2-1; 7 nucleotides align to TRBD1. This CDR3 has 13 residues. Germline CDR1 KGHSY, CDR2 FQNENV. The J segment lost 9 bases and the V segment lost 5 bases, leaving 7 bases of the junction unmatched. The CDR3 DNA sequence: TGTGCCAGCAGCGAGGGGGCGTACGGTGAGCAGTTCTTC. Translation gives CASSEGAYGEQFF.

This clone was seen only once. The CDR3, as DNA: TGTGCCAGCAGCGTAACAGGGGGCGAGGACACTGAAGCTTTCTTT. Protein sequence: CASSVTGGEDTEAFF. The chain employs TRBV5-6 and TRBJ1-1, with 9 bases fitting TRBD1. The germline gives CDR1 SGHDT, CDR2 YYEEEE. Trimming at V came to 4 bases and at J to 3 bases, leaving 7 bases not matched to a gene. The CDR3 length is 15 residues. Combining the CDR3 with reference TRBV5-6 and TRBJ1-1 gives the whole variable domain DAGVTQSPTHLIKTRGQQVTLRCSPKSGHDTVSWYQQALGQGPQFIFQYYEEEERQRGNFPDRFSGHQFPNYSSELNVNALLLGDSALYLCASSVTGGEDTEAFFGQGTRLTVV.

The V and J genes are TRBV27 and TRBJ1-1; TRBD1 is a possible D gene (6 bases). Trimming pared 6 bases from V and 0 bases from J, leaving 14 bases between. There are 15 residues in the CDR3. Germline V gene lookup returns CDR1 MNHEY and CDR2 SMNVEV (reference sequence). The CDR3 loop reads CASRPAGVMNTEAFF. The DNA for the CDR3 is TGTGCCAGCAGGCCGGCAGGGGTTATGAACACTGAAGCTTTCTTT.

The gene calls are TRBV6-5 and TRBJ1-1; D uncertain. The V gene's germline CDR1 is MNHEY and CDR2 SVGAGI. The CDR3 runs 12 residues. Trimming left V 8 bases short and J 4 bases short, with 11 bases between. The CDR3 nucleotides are TGTGCCAGCGGGAAAGGAGTCACTGAAGCTTTCTTT. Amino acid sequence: CASGKGVTEAFF.

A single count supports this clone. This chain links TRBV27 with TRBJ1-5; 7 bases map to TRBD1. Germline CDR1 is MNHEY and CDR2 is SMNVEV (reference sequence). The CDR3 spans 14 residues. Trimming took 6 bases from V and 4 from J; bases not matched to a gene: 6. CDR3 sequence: CASRTTGRNQPQHF. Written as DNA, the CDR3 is TGTGCCAGCAGGACGACAGGGAGAAATCAGCCCCAGCATTTT.

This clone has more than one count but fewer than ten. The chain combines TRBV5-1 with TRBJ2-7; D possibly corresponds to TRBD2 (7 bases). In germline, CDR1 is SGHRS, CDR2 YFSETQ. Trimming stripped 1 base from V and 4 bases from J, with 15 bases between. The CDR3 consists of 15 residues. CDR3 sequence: CASSLRGEGQYEQYF. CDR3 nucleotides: TGCGCCAGCAGCTTGAGGGGGGAGGGCCAGTACGAGCAGTACTTC. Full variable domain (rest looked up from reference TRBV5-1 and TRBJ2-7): KAGVTQTPRYLIKTRGQQVTLSCSPISGHRSVSWYQQTPGQGLQFLFEYFSETQRNKGNFPGRFSGRQFSNSRSEMNVSTLELGDSALYLCASSLRGEGQYEQYFGPGTRLTVT.

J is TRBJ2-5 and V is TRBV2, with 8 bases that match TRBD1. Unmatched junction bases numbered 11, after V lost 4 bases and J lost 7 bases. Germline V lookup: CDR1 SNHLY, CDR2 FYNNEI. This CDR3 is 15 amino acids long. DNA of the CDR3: TGTGCCAGCAGTGCTCAGGGGGCAAGTGTAAGGACCCAGTACTTC. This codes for CASSAQGASVRTQYF.

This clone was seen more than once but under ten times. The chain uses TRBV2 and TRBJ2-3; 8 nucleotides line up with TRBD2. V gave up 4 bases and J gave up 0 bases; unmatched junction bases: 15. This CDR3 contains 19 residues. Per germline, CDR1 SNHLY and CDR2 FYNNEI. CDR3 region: CASSAESSGWITSTDTQYF. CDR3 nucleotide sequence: TGTGCCAGCAGTGCCGAGTCTAGCGGGTGGATAACTAGCACAGATACGCAGTATTTT.

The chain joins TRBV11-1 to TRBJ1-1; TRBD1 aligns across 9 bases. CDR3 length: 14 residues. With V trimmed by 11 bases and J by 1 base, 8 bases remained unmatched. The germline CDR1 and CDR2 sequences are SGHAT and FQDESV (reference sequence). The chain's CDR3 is CAGAPGQGNTEAFF. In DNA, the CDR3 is TGTGCCGGAGCCCCGGGACAGGGGAACACTGAAGCTTTCTTT.

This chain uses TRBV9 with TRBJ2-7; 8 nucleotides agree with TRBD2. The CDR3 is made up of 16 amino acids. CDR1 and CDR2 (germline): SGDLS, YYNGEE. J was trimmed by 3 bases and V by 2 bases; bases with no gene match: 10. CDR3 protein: CASSVGRRGALYEQYF. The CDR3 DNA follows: TGTGCCAGCAGCGTGGGGAGGCGGGGGGCGCTCTACGAGCAGTACTTC.